What follows is one T cell receptor beta chain and its context. The sample is drawn from a study of blood T cell repertoires in COVID-19. Across the whole study: Material from acute and convalescent COVID-19 was sourced from the United States, Italy and Spain. In each case, the material was cDNA or gDNA derived from T cells, B-cell-depleted T cells, or PBMCs.

Authors' analysis steps: Reference gene primer amplification in the assay estimated nucleated cell counts. Sequencing used immunoSEQ multiplex PCR; TCRdb keeps in-frame clones, though not all of them. V, J and clone size derive from that table, while D and trimming were established from the DNA sequence. This table has 80,000 to 95,000 clones, around 86% appearing once. The source material was peripheral blood. The sequence was collected from a man aged 45-60 years with active or convalescent COVID-19.

The chain's CDR3 is CASRGDSSSYEQYF. CDR3 DNA sequence: TGTGCCAGCAGGGGGGACAGTTCCTCCTACGAGCAGTACTTC. The chain couples TRBV2 to TRBJ2-7; the match to TRBD1 covers 7 bases. This CDR3 comprises 14 residues. J gave up 0 bases and V 6 bases, and 5 bases lay outside the gene matches. CDR1 and CDR2 (germline): SNHLY, FYNNEI.